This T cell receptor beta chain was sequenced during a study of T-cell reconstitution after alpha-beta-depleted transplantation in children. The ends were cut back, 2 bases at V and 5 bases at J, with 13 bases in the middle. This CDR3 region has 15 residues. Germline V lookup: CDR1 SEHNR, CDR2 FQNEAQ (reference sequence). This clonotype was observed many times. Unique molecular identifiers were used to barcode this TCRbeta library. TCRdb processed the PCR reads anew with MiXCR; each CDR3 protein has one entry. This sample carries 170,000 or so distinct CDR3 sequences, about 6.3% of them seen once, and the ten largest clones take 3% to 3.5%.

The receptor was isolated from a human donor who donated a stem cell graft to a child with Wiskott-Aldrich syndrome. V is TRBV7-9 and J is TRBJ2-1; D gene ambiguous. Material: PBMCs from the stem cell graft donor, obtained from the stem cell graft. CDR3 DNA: TGTGCCAGCAGCTTAATTGAGCGTAGGGACAATGAGCAGTTCTTC. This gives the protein CASSLIERRDNEQFF.